The 26 T cell receptor beta chains below come from one sample, sequenced in a study of blood T cell repertoires in COVID-19. Assay used: immunoSEQ multiplex PCR; TCRdb lists only in-frame clones, some missing. This table has about 130,000 clones, about 86% appearing once. The sample consisted of peripheral blood. These receptors came from a woman aged 50 to 65 with acute or convalescent COVID-19.

A few counts support this clone. The genes are TRBV12-3 or TRBV12-4 and TRBJ2-1; TRBD1 aligns across 7 bases. J lost 5 bases, V lost 6 bases, and 4 bases had no gene match. The CDR3 runs to 13 residues. CDR3 bases: TGTGCCAGCAGGAACAGGGGCGACAATGAGCAGTTCTTC. Amino acids: CASRNRGDNEQFF.

The chain recombines TRBV19 with TRBJ2-7; D perhaps matches TRBD2 (6 bases). The CDR3 sequence is 15 residues long. Germline CDR1 is LNHDA and CDR2 is SQIVND (reference sequence). V was pared by 6 bases and J by 0 bases, with 15 bases between. The DNA for the CDR3 is TGTGCCAGTAGGGCGGGGTACGCCAGCTCCTACGAGCAGTACTTC. This translates into CASRAGYASSYEQYF.

This clone was seen a handful of times. CDR3: CASSKTGFTEAFF. The CDR3 nucleotides are TGTGCCAGCTCCAAAACAGGGTTCACTGAAGCTTTCTTT. The rearrangement joins TRBV9 to TRBJ1-1; perhaps TRBD1 as D (6 bases). The length of the CDR3 is 13 residues. V lost 7 bases, J lost 4 bases, and 14 bases lay in between. Germline V CDR1 and CDR2: SGDLS, YYNGEE.

The rearrangement uses TRBV7-8 and TRBJ1-4; 8 nucleotides match TRBD1. CDR3 length: 15 amino acids. Trimming cost V 5 bases and J 8 bases; bases outside gene matches: 10. Germline V gene data show CDR1 as SGHVS and CDR2 as FQNEAQ. CDR3 residues: CASSMRTGLGEKLFF. DNA of the CDR3: TGTGCCAGCAGCATGCGGACAGGGTTGGGAGAAAAACTGTTTTTT.

This CDR3 reads CASSRGNEQFF. The CDR3 DNA sequence: TGTGCCAGCAGCAGGGGTAATGAGCAGTTCTTC. The chain links TRBV6-6 to TRBJ2-1; tentatively, D is TRBD1 (6 bases). This CDR3 region has 11 residues. Germline V lookup: CDR1 MNHNY, CDR2 SVGAGI (reference sequence). V dropped 6 bases and J dropped 7 bases, with 7 bases sitting between them.

The chain is built from TRBV6-2 or TRBV6-3 and TRBJ1-2; 8 nucleotides line up with TRBD1. The CDR3 is 13 amino acids. V trimming: 5 bases; J trimming: 6 bases; junction bases outside the gene matches: 5. Per the germline V gene, CDR1 is MNHEY and CDR2 is SVGEGT. CDR3 sequence reads: CASSVTGGHGYTF. The DNA of the CDR3 is TGTGCCAGCAGTGTCACAGGGGGGCATGGCTACACCTTC.

This clone was observed a handful of times. The rearrangement uses TRBV4-1 and TRBJ2-7; weak D call: TRBD2 (5 bases). This CDR3 spans 14 amino acids. The germline V gene has CDR1 MGHRA and CDR2 YSYEKL. Trimming pared 2 bases from V and 0 bases from J, leaving 8 bases between. DNA of the CDR3: TGCGCCAGCAGCCAACCCGGGATCTCCTACGAGCAGTACTTC. Amino acids: CASSQPGISYEQYF.

J is TRBJ1-1 and V is TRBV7-6; possible D gene TRBD1, 6 bases. Germline CDR1 and CDR2: SGHVS and FNYEAQ. The V and J ends lost 11 bases and 0 bases respectively, with 10 bases between them. The CDR3 is 12 amino acids. The CDR3 reads CAPGHMNTEAFF. In DNA form, the CDR3 reads TGTGCCCCGGGACACATGAACACTGAAGCTTTCTTT.

J is TRBJ2-1 and V is TRBV5-6, with 7 positions matching TRBD2. The CDR3 is made up of 13 amino acids. Germline assignment: CDR1 SGHDT and CDR2 YYEEEE. V shed 4 bases, J shed 3 bases, and the junction held 1 base outside the gene matches. This CDR3 reads CASSLADYNEQFF. Written as DNA, the CDR3 is TGTGCCAGCAGCCTAGCGGACTACAATGAGCAGTTCTTC.

The J gene is TRBJ2-7, the V gene TRBV5-6; 7 nucleotides match TRBD2. CDR1 is SGHDT, CDR2 YYEEEE, per germline. This CDR3 contains 15 residues. The ends lost 0 bases at V and 7 bases at J; junction bases unmatched: 10. CDR3 amino acids: CASSLDGGRSHEQYF. CDR3 coding DNA: TGTGCCAGCAGCTTGGACGGGGGGAGGTCTCATGAGCAGTACTTC.

V is TRBV6-5 and J is TRBJ1-1, with TRBD1 matching 8 bases. From germline, CDR1 is MNHEY and CDR2 SVGAGI. The CDR3 loop spans 15 amino acids. The J segment lost 0 bases and the V segment lost 6 bases, leaving 6 bases of the junction unmatched. The chain's CDR3 is CASRSRDRMNTEAFF. CDR3 coding DNA: TGTGCCAGCAGAAGCAGGGACAGGATGAACACTGAAGCTTTCTTT.

This sequence joins TRBV5-1 and TRBJ2-1, with 13 positions matching TRBD2. This CDR3 has 15 residues. After removal of 3 bases from V and 10 bases from J, the junction contained 7 bases not matched to a gene. Germline V CDR1 and CDR2: SGHRS, YFSETQ. DNA of the CDR3: TGCGCCAGCAGCTCCGGACTAGCGGGGGCGCGAGAGCAGTTCTTC. This translates into CASSSGLAGAREQFF. Full variable domain (missing parts from reference TRBV5-1 and TRBJ2-1): KAGVTQTPRYLIKTRGQQVTLSCSPISGHRSVSWYQQTPGQGLQFLFEYFSETQRNKGNFPGRFSGRQFSNSRSEMNVSTLELGDSALYLCASSSGLAGAREQFFGPGTRLTVL.

The gene calls are TRBV3-1 (or the pseudogene TRBV3-2) and TRBJ1-6; tentatively, D is TRBD1 (5 bases). Germline V lookup: CDR1 LGHDT, CDR2 YNNKEL (reference sequence). The CDR3 is made up of 14 amino acids. The CDR3 protein is CATTQGGYNSPLHF. The CDR3 nucleotides read TGTGCTACCACTCAGGGTGGGTATAATTCACCCCTCCACTTT.

V is TRBV7-6 and J is TRBJ1-5; D is unresolved. This CDR3 is 17 amino acids long. Trimming stripped 1 base from V and 4 bases from J, with 17 bases between. From germline, CDR1 is SGHVS and CDR2 FNYEAQ. The CDR3 loop reads CASSLGGLVGSNQPQHF. The CDR3, as DNA: TGTGCCAGCAGCTTAGGTGGTCTAGTGGGGAGTAATCAGCCCCAGCATTTT.

This chain links TRBV3-1 (or the pseudogene TRBV3-2) with TRBJ2-1; D may be TRBD2 (5 bases). CDR1 and CDR2 from the germline V gene are LGHDT and YNNKEL (reference sequence). The CDR3 is 14 amino acids. Trimming took off 0 bases at V and 6 bases at J, with 9 bases between the two ends. For the CDR3, the DNA is TGTGCCAGCAGCCAAGATAGAGGAGGCAATGAGCAGTTCTTC. This sequence encodes CASSQDRGGNEQFF.

The rearrangement joins TRBV18 to TRBJ1-1; D remains unclear. The CDR3 is 12 amino acids. Germline V gene data show CDR1 as KGHSH and CDR2 as LQKENI. The germline V and J ends were trimmed by 3 bases and 6 bases, with 8 bases remaining between them. The CDR3 protein is CASSPQTSEAFF. The DNA of the CDR3 is TGTGCCAGCTCACCCCAAACATCTGAAGCTTTCTTT.

The chain combines TRBV6-1 with TRBJ1-5; D might be TRBD1 (6 bases). The V and J ends lost 2 bases and 7 bases respectively, with 21 bases between them. Germline CDR1 reads MNHNS; CDR2 reads SASEGT. The CDR3 loop spans 17 amino acids. DNA for the CDR3: TGTGCCAGCAGTGAAAACCCCCCGGGGGGGGGCGGCCAGCCCCAGCATTTT. Encoded protein: CASSENPPGGGGQPQHF.

The chain recombines TRBV28 with TRBJ2-5; D call uncertain. The CDR3 consists of 14 residues. Germline V gives CDR1 MDHEN, CDR2 SYDVKM. With 2 bases removed from V and 1 base from J, the gap between germline ends came to 8 bases. CDR3 amino acids: CASSLKRVQETQYF. CDR3 bases: TGTGCCAGCAGTTTAAAGCGAGTCCAAGAGACCCAGTACTTC.

This rearrangement joins TRBV12-5 to TRBJ1-2; the D is unclear. V lost 7 bases and J lost 5, with 11 bases in between. Germline CDR1 LGHNT, CDR2 FRNRAP. The CDR3 consists of 12 residues. DNA of the CDR3: TGTGCTAGTGCGGCAGGCCTATATGGCTACACCTTC. Protein: CASAAGLYGYTF.

This clone has more than one count but fewer than ten. V is TRBV19 and J is TRBJ1-3; D gene unclear. The CDR3 spans 14 residues. The V and J ends lost 7 bases and 3 bases respectively, with 13 bases between them. Looked up from germline, CDR1 is LNHDA and CDR2 is SQIVND (reference sequence). The CDR3 coding sequence is TGTGCCAGTACCCCACGTAGCCTTGGAAACACCATATATTTT. Translating it yields CASTPRSLGNTIYF.

V usage is TRBV6-5 and J usage is TRBJ2-7, with 8 bases aligning to TRBD1. Germline assignment: CDR1 MNHEY and CDR2 SVGAGI. The CDR3 runs 13 residues. J was trimmed by 3 bases and V by 8 bases; bases with no gene match: 6. In nucleotides, the CDR3 is TGTGCCAGCGGCGACAGGGGAGTCTACGAGCAGTACTTC. This codes for CASGDRGVYEQYF.

J is TRBJ1-2 and V is TRBV12-3 or TRBV12-4; D possibly corresponds to TRBD1 (6 bases). This CDR3 is 13 amino acids long. Trimming took off 5 bases at V and 1 base at J, with 8 bases between the two ends. DNA for the CDR3: TGTGCCAGCAGTCACAGGGATAACTATGGCTACACCTTC. This gives the protein CASSHRDNYGYTF.

This chain links TRBV12-5 with TRBJ2-7; D might be TRBD1 (6 bases). Germline lookup yields CDR1 LGHNT and CDR2 FRNRAP. The ends were cut back, 0 bases at V and 0 bases at J, with 9 bases in the middle. The CDR3 length is 15 residues. The CDR3 nucleotides are TGTGCTAGTGGTTTGGTAGGGGGAAGCTCCTACGAGCAGTACTTC. Translating it yields CASGLVGGSSYEQYF.

For the CDR3, the DNA is TGTGCCAGCAGCTCGACGGGGGAACAGCAGTACTTC. Its protein product is CASSSTGEQQYF. The chain recombines TRBV12-3 or TRBV12-4 with TRBJ2-7, with D perhaps matching TRBD2 (6 bases). The CDR3 is made up of 12 amino acids. Trimming removed 6 bases from V and 8 bases from J, with 14 bases in between.

The rearrangement joins TRBV3-1 (or the pseudogene TRBV3-2) to TRBJ1-1; D perhaps matches TRBD1 (6 bases). Germline V lookup: CDR1 LGHDT, CDR2 YNNKEL (reference sequence). The CDR3 totals 16 residues. Trimming removed 5 bases from V and 1 base from J, with 17 bases in between. CDR3 sequence reads: CASSILRGGGNTEAFF. The CDR3 region has the DNA TGTGCCAGCAGCATTCTTAGGGGGGGTGGGAACACTGAAGCTTTCTTT.

This chain's CDR3 is CASSPVGRQGRLSGNTIYF. As DNA, the CDR3 is TGTGCCAGCAGCCCCGTGGGAAGGCAGGGAAGGCTCTCTGGAAACACCATATATTTT. V gene TRBV27 combines with J gene TRBJ1-3; TRBD1 might be the D (5 bases). V gave up 6 bases and J gave up 0 bases, with 24 bases separating them. The CDR3 is 19 residues long. In germline, CDR1 is MNHEY, CDR2 SMNVEV (reference sequence).